Presented here are 3 T cell receptor beta chains from one specimen sequenced in a study of OX40 agonist ivuxolimab in advanced cancers. Using immunoSEQ multiplex PCR, the repertoire was profiled, and TCRdb retains in-frame clones only, with some absent. Of tens of thousands of clones in the sample, approximately 91% were seen once. This sample comprised CD4+ or CD8+ T cells sorted from blood, obtained in a trial of the OX40 agonist ivuxolimab. These receptors were collected from an adult with an advanced solid tumor such as melanoma, head and neck, liver or kidney cancer.

The chain links TRBV4-1 to TRBJ1-1; no definite D call. CDR3 length equals 12 residues. Germline V lookup: CDR1 MGHRA, CDR2 YSYEKL. V dropped 0 bases and J dropped 1 base, with 0 bases sitting between them. The CDR3 DNA is TGCGCCAGCAGCCAAGAGAACACTGAAGCTTTCTTT. This sequence encodes CASSQENTEAFF.

V is TRBV5-5 and J is TRBJ1-1; D unresolved. The CDR3 is 14 residues long. V lost 0 bases and J 2 bases, leaving 8 bases between the germline ends. Germline lookup yields CDR1 SGHKS and CDR2 YYEKEE (reference sequence). The CDR3 loop is CASSLAVGNTEAFF. The CDR3 DNA follows: TGTGCCAGCAGCTTGGCGGTGGGTAACACTGAAGCTTTCTTT.

The gene calls are TRBV29-1 and TRBJ1-2, with 7 bases aligning to TRBD1. The CDR3 sequence is 16 residues long. Germline assignment: CDR1 SQVTM and CDR2 ANQGSEA. The trim removed 0 bases at V and 8 bases at J, leaving 15 bases unmatched. This CDR3 reads CSVEDSEGANVHGYTF. CDR3 sequence (DNA): TGCAGCGTTGAAGATAGCGAGGGGGCGAACGTTCACGGCTACACCTTC.